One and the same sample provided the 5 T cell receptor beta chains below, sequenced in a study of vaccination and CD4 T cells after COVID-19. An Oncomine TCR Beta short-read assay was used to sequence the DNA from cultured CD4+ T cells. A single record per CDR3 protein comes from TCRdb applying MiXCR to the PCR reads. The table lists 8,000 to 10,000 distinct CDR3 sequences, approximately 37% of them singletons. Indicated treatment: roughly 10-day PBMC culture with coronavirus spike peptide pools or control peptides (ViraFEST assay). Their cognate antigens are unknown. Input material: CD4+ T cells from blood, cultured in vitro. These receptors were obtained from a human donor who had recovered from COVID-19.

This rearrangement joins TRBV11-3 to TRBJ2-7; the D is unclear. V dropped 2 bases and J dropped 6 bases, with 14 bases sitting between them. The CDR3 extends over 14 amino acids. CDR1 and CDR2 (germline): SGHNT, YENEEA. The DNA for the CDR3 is TGTGCCAGCAGCTTAAGGATAAAGGGCCCCGAGCAGTACTTC. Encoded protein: CASSLRIKGPEQYF. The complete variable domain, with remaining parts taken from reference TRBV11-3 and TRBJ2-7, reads EAGVVQSPRYKIIEKKQPVAFWCNPISGHNTLYWYLQNLGQGPELLIRYENEEAVDDSQLPKDRFSAERLKGVDSTLKIQPAELGDSAVYLCASSLRIKGPEQYFGPGTRLTVT.

In DNA, the CDR3 is TGTGCCAGCAGCTTAGAGACAGGACAGGGGAATTCACCCCTCCACTTT. Translation: CASSLETGQGNSPLHF. V is TRBV7-9 and J is TRBJ1-6; 9 bases fit TRBD1. This CDR3 comprises 16 residues. The germline V gene encodes CDR1 SEHNR and CDR2 FQNEAQ (reference sequence). J lost 7 bases, V lost 1 base, and 5 bases had no gene match.

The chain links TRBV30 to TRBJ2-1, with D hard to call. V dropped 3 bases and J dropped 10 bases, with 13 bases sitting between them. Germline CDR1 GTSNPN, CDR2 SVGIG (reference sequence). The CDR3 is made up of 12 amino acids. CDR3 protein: CAWSPRTGEQFF. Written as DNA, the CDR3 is TGTGCCTGGAGCCCTAGGACCGGCGAGCAGTTCTTC.

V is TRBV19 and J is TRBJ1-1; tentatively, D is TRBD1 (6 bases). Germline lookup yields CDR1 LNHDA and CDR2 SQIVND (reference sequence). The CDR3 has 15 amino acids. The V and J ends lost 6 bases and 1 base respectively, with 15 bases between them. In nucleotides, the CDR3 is TGTGCCAGTAGCCTGGTTGGGGGCGGGAACACTGAAGCTTTCTTT. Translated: CASSLVGGGNTEAFF.

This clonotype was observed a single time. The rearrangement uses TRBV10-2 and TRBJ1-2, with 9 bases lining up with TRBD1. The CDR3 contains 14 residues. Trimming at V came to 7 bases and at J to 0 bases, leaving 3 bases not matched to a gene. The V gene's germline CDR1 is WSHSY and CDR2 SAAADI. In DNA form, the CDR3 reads TGCGCCAGCAAGGGGACAGGGTCTAACTATGGCTACACCTTC. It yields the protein CASKGTGSNYGYTF.